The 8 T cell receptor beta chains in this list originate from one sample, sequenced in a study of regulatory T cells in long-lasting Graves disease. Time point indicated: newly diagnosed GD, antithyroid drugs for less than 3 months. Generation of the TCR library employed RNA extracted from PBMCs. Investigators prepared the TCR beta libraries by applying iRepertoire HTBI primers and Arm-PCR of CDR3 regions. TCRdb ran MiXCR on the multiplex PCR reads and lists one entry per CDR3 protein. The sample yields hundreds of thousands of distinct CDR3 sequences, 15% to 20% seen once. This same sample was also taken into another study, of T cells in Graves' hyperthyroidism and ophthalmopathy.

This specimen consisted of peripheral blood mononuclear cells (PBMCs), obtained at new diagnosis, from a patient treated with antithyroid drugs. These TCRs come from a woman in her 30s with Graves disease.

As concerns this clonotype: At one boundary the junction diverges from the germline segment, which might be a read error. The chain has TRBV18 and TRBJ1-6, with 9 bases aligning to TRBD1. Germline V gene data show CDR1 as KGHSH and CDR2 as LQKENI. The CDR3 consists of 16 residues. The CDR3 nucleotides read TGTGCCAGTTCACCCTATGGACAGGGGAACAATTCACCCCTCCACTTT. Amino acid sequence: CASSPYGQGNNSPLHF.

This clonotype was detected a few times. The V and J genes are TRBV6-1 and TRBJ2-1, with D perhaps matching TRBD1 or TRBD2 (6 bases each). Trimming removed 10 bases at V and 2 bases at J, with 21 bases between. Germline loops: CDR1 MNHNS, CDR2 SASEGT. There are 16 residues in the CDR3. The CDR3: CATRITGAEPYNEQFF. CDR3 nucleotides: TGTGCCACCCGGATCACGGGGGCCGAACCCTACAATGAGCAGTTCTTC.

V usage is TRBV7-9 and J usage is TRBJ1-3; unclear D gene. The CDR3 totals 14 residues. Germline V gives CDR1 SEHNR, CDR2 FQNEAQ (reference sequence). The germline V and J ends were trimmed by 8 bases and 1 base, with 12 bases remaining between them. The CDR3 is CASGPFISGNTIYF. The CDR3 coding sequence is TGTGCCAGCGGCCCCTTTATTTCTGGAAACACCATATATTTT.

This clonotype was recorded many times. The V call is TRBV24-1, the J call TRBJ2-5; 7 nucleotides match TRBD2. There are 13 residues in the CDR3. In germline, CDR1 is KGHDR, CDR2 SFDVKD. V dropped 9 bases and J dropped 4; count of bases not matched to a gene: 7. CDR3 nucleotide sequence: TGTGCCACCGCGCGGGGGACCGGAGAGACCCAGTACTTC. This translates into CATARGTGETQYF.

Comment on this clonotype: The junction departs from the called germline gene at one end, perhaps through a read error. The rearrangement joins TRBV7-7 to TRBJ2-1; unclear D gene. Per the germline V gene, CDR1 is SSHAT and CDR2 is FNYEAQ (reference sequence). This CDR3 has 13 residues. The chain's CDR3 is CASSARLYNEQFF. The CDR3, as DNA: TGTGCTAGCAGCGCCCGTCTCTACAATGAGCAGTTCTTC.

The CDR3 is CASYTERLASSTDTQYF. CDR3 in DNA: TGTGCCAGCTATACGGAGCGACTAGCGTCAAGCACAGATACGCAGTATTTT. This chain uses TRBV6-1 with TRBJ2-3, with 8 bases fitting TRBD2. With 8 bases clipped from V and 0 bases from J, the junction kept 13 bases outside the gene matches. This CDR3 is built from 17 residues. Germline CDR1 is MNHNS and CDR2 is SASEGT.

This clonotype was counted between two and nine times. CDR3 sequence: CASMDREETQYF. The CDR3 DNA is TGTGCCAGCATGGACAGGGAGGAGACCCAGTACTTC. V is TRBV6-1 and J is TRBJ2-5, with TRBD1 matching over 8 bases. The germline V gene encodes CDR1 MNHNS and CDR2 SASEGT. The CDR3 is 12 amino acids. V lost 7 bases and J lost 5; bases outside the gene matches: 3.

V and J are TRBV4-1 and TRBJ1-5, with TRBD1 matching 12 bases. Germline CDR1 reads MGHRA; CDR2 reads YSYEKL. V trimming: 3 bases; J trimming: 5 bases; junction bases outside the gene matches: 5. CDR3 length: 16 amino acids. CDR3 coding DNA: TGCGCCAGCAGCCAGGGGGACAGGGGGCCGTATCAGCCCCAGCATTTT. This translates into CASSQGDRGPYQPQHF.